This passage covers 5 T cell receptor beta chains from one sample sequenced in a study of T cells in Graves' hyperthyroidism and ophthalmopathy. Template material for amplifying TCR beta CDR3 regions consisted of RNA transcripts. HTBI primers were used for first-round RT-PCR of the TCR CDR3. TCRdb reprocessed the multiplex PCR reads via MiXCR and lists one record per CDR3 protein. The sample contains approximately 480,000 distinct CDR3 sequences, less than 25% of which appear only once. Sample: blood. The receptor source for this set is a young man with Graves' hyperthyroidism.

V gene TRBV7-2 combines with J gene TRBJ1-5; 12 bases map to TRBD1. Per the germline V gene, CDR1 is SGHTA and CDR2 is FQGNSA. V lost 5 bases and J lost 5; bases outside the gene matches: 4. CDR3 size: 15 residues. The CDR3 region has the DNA TGTGCCAGCAGCCCGGGACAGGGGGCGCATCAGCCCCAGCATTTT. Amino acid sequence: CASSPGQGAHQPQHF.

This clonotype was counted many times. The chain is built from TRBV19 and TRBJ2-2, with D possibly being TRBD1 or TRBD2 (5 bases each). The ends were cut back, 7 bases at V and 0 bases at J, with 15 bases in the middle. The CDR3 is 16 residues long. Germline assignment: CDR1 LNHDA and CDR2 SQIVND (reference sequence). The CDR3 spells CASTPGLFANTGELFF. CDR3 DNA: TGTGCCAGTACCCCGGGGCTTTTCGCGAACACCGGGGAGCTGTTTTTT.

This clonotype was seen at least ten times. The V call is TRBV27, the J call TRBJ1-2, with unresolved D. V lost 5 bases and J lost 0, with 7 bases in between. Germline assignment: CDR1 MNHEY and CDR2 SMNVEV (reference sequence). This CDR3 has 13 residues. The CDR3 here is CASSPQPNYGYTF. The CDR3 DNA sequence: TGTGCCAGCAGTCCCCAACCTAACTATGGCTACACCTTC.

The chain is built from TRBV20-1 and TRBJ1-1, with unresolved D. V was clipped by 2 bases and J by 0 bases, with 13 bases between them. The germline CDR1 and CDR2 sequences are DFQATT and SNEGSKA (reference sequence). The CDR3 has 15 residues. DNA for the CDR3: TGCAGTGCTAGATTCCAGAGTCTCATGAACACTGAAGCTTTCTTT. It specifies CSARFQSLMNTEAFF.

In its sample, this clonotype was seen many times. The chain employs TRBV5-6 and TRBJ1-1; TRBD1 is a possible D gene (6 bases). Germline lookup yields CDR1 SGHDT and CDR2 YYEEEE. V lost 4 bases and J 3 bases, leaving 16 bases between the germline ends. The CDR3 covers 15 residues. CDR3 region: CASSLTGRLDTEAFF. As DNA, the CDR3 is TGTGCCAGCAGCCTGACAGGTCGGTTAGACACTGAAGCTTTCTTT.